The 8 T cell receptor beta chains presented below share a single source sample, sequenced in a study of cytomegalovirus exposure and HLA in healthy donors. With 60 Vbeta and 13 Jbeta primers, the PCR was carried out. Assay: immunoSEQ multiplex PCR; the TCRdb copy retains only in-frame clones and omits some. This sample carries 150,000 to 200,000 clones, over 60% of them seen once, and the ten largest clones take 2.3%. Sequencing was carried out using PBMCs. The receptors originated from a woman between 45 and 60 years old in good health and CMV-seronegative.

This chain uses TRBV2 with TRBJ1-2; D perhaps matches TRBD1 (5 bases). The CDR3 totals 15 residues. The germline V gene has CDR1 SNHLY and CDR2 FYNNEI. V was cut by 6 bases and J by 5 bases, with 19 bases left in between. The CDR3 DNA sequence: TGTGCCAGCAGCTCGATAGGAGGGGCGGGATATGGCTACACCTTC. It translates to CASSSIGGAGYGYTF.

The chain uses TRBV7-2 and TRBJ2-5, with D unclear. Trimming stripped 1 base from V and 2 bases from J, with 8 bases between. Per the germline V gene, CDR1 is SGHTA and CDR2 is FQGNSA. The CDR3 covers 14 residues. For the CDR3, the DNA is TGTGCCAGCAGCTTAGTGGGCAGTCAAGAGACCCAGTACTTC. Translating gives CASSLVGSQETQYF.

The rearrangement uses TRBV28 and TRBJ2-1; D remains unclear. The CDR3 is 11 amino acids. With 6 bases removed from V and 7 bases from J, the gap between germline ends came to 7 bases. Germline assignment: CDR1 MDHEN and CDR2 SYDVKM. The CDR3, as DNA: TGTGCCAGCAGCCCTAGGAATGAGCAGTTCTTC. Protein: CASSPRNEQFF.

The chain's CDR3 is CASSLLAGEYNEQFF. CDR3 nucleotides: TGTGCCAGCAGCCTCCTAGCGGGGGAATACAATGAGCAGTTCTTC. The V and J genes are TRBV13 and TRBJ2-1, with 10 bases aligning to TRBD2. The CDR3 extends over 15 amino acids. The junction had 5 bases not matched to a gene; V was cut back by 5 bases and J by 4 bases. Germline CDR1 and CDR2: PRHDT and FYEKMQ (reference sequence).

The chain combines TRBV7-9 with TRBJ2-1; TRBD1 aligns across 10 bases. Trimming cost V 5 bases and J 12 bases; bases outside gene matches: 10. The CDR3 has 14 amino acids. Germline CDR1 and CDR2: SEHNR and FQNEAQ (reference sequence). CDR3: CASSPWTGGLGQFF. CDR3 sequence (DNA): TGTGCCAGCAGCCCATGGACAGGGGGGCTGGGGCAGTTCTTC.

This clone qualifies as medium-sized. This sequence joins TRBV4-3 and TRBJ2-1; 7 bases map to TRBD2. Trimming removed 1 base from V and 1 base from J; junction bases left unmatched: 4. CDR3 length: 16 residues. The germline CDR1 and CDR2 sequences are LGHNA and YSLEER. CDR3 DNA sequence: TGCGCCAGCAGCCAAGGTGGGGGGGGGTCCTACAATGAGCAGTTCTTC. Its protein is CASSQGGGGSYNEQFF.

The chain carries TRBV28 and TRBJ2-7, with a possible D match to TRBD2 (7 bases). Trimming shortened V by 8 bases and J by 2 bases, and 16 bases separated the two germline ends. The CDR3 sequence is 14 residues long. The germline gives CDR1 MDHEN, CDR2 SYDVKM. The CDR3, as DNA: TGTGCCAGCGGCGGGGGCGGGACTACCTACGAGCAGTACTTC. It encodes CASGGGGTTYEQYF.

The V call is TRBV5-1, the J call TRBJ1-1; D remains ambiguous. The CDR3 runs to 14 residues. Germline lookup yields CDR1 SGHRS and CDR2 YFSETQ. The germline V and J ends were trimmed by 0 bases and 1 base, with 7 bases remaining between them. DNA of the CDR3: TGCGCCAGCAGCTTGGCAGCGGGGAACACTGAAGCTTTCTTT. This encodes CASSLAAGNTEAFF.